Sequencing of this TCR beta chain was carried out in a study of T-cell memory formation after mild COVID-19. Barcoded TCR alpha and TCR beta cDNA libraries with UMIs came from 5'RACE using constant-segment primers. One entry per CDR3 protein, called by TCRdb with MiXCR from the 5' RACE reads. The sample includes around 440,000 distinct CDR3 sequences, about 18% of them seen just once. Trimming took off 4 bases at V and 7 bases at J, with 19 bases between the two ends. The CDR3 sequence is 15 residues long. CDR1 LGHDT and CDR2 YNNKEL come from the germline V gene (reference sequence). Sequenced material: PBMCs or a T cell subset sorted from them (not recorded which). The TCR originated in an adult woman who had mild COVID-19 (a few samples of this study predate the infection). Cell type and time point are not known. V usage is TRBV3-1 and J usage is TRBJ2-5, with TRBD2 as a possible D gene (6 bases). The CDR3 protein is CASSPPAAVGGTQYF. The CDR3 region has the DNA TGTGCCAGCAGCCCCCCGGCAGCCGTGGGAGGGACCCAGTACTTC.